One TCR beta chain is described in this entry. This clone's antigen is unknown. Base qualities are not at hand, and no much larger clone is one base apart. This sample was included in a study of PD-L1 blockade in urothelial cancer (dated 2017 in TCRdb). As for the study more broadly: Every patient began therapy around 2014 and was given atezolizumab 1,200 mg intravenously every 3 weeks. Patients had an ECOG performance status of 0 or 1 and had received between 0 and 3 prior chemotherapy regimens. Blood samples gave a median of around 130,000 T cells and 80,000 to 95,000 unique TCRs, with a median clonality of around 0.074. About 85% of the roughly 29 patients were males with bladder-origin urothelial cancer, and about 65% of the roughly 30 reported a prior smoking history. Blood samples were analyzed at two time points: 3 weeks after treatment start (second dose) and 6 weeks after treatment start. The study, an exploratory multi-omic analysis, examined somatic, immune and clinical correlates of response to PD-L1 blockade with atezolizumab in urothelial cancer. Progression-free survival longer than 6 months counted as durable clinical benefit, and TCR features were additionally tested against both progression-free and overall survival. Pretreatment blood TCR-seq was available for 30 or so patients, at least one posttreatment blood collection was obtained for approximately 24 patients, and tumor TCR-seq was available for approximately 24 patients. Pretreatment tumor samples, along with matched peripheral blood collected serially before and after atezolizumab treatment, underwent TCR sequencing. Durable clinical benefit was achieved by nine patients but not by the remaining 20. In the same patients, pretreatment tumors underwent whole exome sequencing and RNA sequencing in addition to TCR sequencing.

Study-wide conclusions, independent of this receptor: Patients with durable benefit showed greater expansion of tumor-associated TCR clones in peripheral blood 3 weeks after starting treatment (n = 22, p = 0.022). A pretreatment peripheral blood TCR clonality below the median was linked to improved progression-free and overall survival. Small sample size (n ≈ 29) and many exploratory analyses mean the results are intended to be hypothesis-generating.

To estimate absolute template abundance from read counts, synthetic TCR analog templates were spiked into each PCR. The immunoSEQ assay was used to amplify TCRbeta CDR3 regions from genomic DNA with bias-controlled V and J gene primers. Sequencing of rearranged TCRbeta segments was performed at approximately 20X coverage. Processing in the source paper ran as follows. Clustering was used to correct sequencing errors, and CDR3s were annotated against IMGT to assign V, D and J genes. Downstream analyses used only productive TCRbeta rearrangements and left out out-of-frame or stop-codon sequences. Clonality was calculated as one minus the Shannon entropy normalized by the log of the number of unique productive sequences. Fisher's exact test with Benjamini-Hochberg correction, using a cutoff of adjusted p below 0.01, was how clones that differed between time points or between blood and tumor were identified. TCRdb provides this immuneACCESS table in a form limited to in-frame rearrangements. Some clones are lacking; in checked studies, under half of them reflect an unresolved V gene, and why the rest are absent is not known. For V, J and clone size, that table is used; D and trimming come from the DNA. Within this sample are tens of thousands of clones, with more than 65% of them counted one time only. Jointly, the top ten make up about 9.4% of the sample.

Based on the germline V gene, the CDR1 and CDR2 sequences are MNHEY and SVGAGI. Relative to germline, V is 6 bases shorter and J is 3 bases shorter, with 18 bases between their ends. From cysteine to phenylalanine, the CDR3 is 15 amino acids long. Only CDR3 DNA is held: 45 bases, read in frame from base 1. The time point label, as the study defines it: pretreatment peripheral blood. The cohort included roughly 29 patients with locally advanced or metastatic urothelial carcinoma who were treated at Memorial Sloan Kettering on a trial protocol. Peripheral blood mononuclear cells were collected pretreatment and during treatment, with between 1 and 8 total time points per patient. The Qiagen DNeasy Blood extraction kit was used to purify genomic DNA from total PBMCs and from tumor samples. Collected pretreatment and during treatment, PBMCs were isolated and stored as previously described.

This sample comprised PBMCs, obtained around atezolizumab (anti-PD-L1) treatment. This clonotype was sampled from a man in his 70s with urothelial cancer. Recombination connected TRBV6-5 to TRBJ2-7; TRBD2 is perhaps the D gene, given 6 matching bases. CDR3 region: CASRRGGLEDYEQYF. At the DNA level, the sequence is TGTGCCAGCAGGAGGGGAGGACTGGAAGACTACGAGCAGTACTTC.